The 14 T cell receptor beta chains below all came from one sample that was sequenced in a study of PD-1 blockade in classical Hodgkin lymphoma. Only in-frame clones appear in the TCRdb table, and some are missing; sequencing was by immunoSEQ multiplex PCR. The repertoire has about 27,000 clones, approximately 72% of them found once; the top ten carry 3% to 4.5%. Time point given: cycle 4 day 1 (C4D1), after 6 weeks of nivolumab. After autologous stem cell transplantation all patients relapsed, and prior brentuximab vedotin exposure differed between cohorts. The source was peripheral blood mononuclear cells (PBMCs), collected before the fourth cycle of nivolumab. The receptors shown here come from a human donor with classical Hodgkin lymphoma.

V gene TRBV5-1 combines with J gene TRBJ1-1; no clear D. Germline V gene data show CDR1 as SGHRS and CDR2 as YFSETQ. The V and J ends lost 1 base and 1 base respectively, with 8 bases between them. The CDR3 has 14 residues. The DNA for the CDR3 is TGCGCCAGCAGCTTGCCAGCAGGGAACACTGAAGCTTTCTTT. This codes for CASSLPAGNTEAFF.

The rearrangement uses TRBV28 and TRBJ1-1, with 7 bases lining up with TRBD1. This CDR3 contains 13 residues. V gave up 5 bases and J gave up 8 bases; unmatched junction bases: 8. CDR1 is MDHEN and CDR2 is SYDVKM in the germline V gene. For the CDR3, the DNA is TGTGCCAGCAGTCTGTCCAGGGACAGAGAAGCTTTCTTT. Translation gives CASSLSRDREAFF.

The genes are TRBV5-1 and TRBJ1-3; no clear D. CDR1 is SGHRS and CDR2 is YFSETQ in the germline V gene. The CDR3 runs 13 residues. Trimming stripped 1 base from V and 8 bases from J, with 10 bases between. The CDR3 loop reads CASSLQPWDTIYF. The DNA for the CDR3 is TGCGCCAGCAGCTTGCAACCCTGGGACACCATATATTTT.

Sample share makes this clone medium-sized. The rearrangement uses TRBV10-3 and TRBJ2-2, with TRBD1 matching 9 bases. The germline gives CDR1 ENHRY, CDR2 SYGVKD. The CDR3 consists of 15 residues. V was pared by 6 bases and J by 5 bases, with 7 bases of the junction left unmatched. CDR3 sequence: CAISNRGQGTGELFF. The CDR3 DNA sequence: TGTGCCATCAGCAACAGGGGGCAGGGGACCGGGGAGCTGTTTTTT.

The rearrangement links TRBV5-1 to TRBJ1-1, with D unresolved. From germline, CDR1 is SGHRS and CDR2 YFSETQ. V lost 3 bases, J lost 5 bases, and 14 bases lay in between. The CDR3 covers 14 residues. The CDR3 here is CASSSGEAVTEAFF. The CDR3 coding sequence is TGCGCCAGCAGCTCCGGGGAGGCAGTGACTGAAGCTTTCTTT.

This chain joins TRBV7-9 and TRBJ2-3, with 7 bases matching TRBD2. V shed 4 bases and J 0 bases; nucleotides not matched to a gene: 10. CDR3 length equals 17 residues. Germline V CDR1 and CDR2: SEHNR, FQNEAQ (reference sequence). The CDR3 spells CASSSPRLASSTDTQYF. The CDR3 bases are TGTGCCAGCAGCTCCCCCAGACTAGCCTCTAGCACAGATACGCAGTATTTT.

V is TRBV5-1 and J is TRBJ2-1; 10 bases fit TRBD2. The J segment lost 7 bases and the V segment lost 0 bases, leaving 4 bases of the junction unmatched. CDR1 and CDR2 (germline): SGHRS, YFSETQ. The CDR3 runs to 15 residues. CDR3 DNA: TGCGCCAGCAGCTTGGTACTAGCGGGAAATAATGAGCAGTTCTTC. Amino acid sequence: CASSLVLAGNNEQFF.

The chain carries TRBV28 and TRBJ2-7; 7 positions match TRBD2. V shed 3 bases and J 1 base; nucleotides not matched to a gene: 9. The CDR3 is made up of 16 amino acids. Germline CDR1 is MDHEN and CDR2 is SYDVKM. The CDR3 region has the DNA TGTGCCAGCAGTTTGGGGGGGGGACTTTTGTCCTACGAGCAGTACTTC. Residues: CASSLGGGLLSYEQYF.

This clone has just one count. This chain joins TRBV7-9 and TRBJ1-1; D is ambiguous. The V gene's germline CDR1 is SEHNR and CDR2 FQNEAQ (reference sequence). Trimming shortened V by 2 bases and J by 1 base, and 5 bases separated the two germline ends. This CDR3 has 13 amino acids. As DNA, the CDR3 is TGTGCCAGCAGCTTATTTGAGAACACTGAAGCTTTCTTT. Residues: CASSLFENTEAFF.

This clone was recorded only once. The rearrangement links TRBV7-2 to TRBJ1-5; D is possibly TRBD1 (5 bases). V lost 2 bases, J lost 4 bases, and 9 bases lay in between. This CDR3 contains 14 residues. Germline-derived CDR1 and CDR2 are SGHTA and FQGNSA. This chain's CDR3 is CASSLTGGNQPQHF. The CDR3 region has the DNA TGTGCCAGCAGCTTAACGGGGGGGAATCAGCCCCAGCATTTT.

This clone occurred a few times. The J gene is TRBJ1-2, the V gene TRBV6-1; TRBD1 agrees at 10 bases. V lost 4 bases and J lost 4; bases outside the gene matches: 9. The CDR3 extends over 16 amino acids. CDR1 is MNHNS, CDR2 SASEGT, per germline. CDR3 region: CASSAPGWDRGYGYTF. The CDR3 DNA reads TGTGCCAGCAGTGCACCAGGCTGGGACAGGGGCTATGGCTACACCTTC.

V usage is TRBV28 and J usage is TRBJ2-7; D possibly corresponds to TRBD1 (6 bases). This CDR3 is 14 amino acids long. The germline gives CDR1 MDHEN, CDR2 SYDVKM. The V and J ends lost 5 bases and 7 bases respectively, with 18 bases between them. CDR3 sequence reads: CASSARVGGWEQYF. CDR3 nucleotide sequence: TGTGCCAGCAGTGCCCGTGTAGGGGGTTGGGAGCAGTACTTC.

CDR3 amino acids: CASSQHEIGAGYTF. CDR3 bases: TGTGCCAGCAGCCAACACGAGATCGGGGCTGGCTACACCTTC. The genes are TRBV4-2 and TRBJ1-2; D perhaps matches TRBD1 (5 bases). Germline CDR1 LGHNA, CDR2 YNFKEQ. The CDR3 loop spans 14 amino acids. Trimming shortened V by 2 bases and J by 7 bases, and 14 bases separated the two germline ends.

This chain connects TRBV5-1 to TRBJ1-6; 7 nucleotides match TRBD1. Trimming removed 4 bases from V and 10 bases from J; junction bases left unmatched: 14. The CDR3 has 16 amino acids. The germline gives CDR1 SGHRS, CDR2 YFSETQ. The CDR3 region is CASSPEGGHGGSPLHF. CDR3 sequence (DNA): TGCGCCAGCAGCCCGGAAGGGGGCCACGGGGGGTCACCCCTCCACTTT.